Each of the 8 T cell receptor beta chains below was sequenced from the same sample in a study of blood T cell repertoires in COVID-19. The table came from immunoSEQ multiplex PCR; TCRdb's copy has only in-frame clones and leaves some out. The sample has fewer than 200,000 clones, 80% to 90% seen once. The source material was peripheral blood. These receptors all come from a man aged 50-59 years with active or convalescent COVID-19.

The rearrangement links TRBV7-2 to TRBJ1-6, with TRBD1 matching 9 bases. Germline V lookup: CDR1 SGHTA, CDR2 FQGNSA. The CDR3 is made up of 16 amino acids. The trim removed 2 bases at V and 8 bases at J, leaving 7 bases unmatched. The CDR3 DNA reads as TGTGCCAGCAGCTTAAACCCTGGACAGGGGCATTCACCCCTCCACTTT. As protein: CASSLNPGQGHSPLHF.

This clone was found a few times. The J gene is TRBJ2-1, the V gene TRBV18; 12 nucleotides agree with TRBD2. V was clipped by 5 bases and J by 3 bases; unmatched bases: 8. Germline V CDR1 and CDR2: KGHSH, LQKENI. This CDR3 is 17 amino acids long. The CDR3 DNA sequence: TGTGCCAGCTCAACCTCTCAACTAGCGGGGGGCTACAATGAGCAGTTCTTC. Its protein product is CASSTSQLAGGYNEQFF.

The CDR3 region is CASSPGQEGEQYF. The DNA for the CDR3 is TGTGCCAGCAGCCCTGGACAGGAAGGCGAGCAGTACTTC. V and J are TRBV3-1 (or the pseudogene TRBV3-2) and TRBJ2-7; the match to TRBD1 covers 7 bases. This CDR3 has 13 amino acids. J gave up 6 bases and V 4 bases, and 6 bases lay outside the gene matches. CDR1 and CDR2 (germline): LGHDT, YNNKEL (reference sequence).

This clone showed up just once. The rearrangement joins TRBV6-5 to TRBJ2-1; TRBD2 agrees at 14 bases. Trimming cost V 5 bases and J 12 bases; bases outside gene matches: 9. The germline gives CDR1 MNHEY, CDR2 SVGAGI. The CDR3 covers 15 residues. CDR3 sequence: CASSPPGTSGSGQFF. In nucleotides, the CDR3 is TGTGCCAGCAGTCCACCCGGGACTAGCGGGAGTGGGCAGTTCTTC.

This chain connects TRBV6-5 to TRBJ1-1; 9 bases line up with TRBD1. V was pared by 5 bases and J by 4 bases, with 8 bases of the junction left unmatched. Germline V gene data show CDR1 as MNHEY and CDR2 as SVGAGI. The CDR3 runs to 15 residues. The DNA of the CDR3 is TGTGCCAGCAGTATGGGACAGGGTATTGGCACTGAAGCTTTCTTT. It is translated as CASSMGQGIGTEAFF.

V gene TRBV28 combines with J gene TRBJ1-3, with 7 bases aligning to TRBD1. The CDR3 is 12 amino acids. The J segment lost 7 bases and the V segment lost 6 bases, leaving 3 bases of the junction unmatched. Germline values: CDR1 MDHEN, CDR2 SYDVKM. The CDR3 DNA reads TGTGCCAGCAGCTCAGGGGGTAACACCATATATTTT. It encodes CASSSGGNTIYF. The entire variable domain, with the rest obtained from reference TRBV28 and TRBJ1-3, is as follows: DVKVTQSSRYLVKRTGEKVFLECVQDMDHENMFWYRQDPGLGLRLIYFSYDVKMKEKGDIPEGYSVSREKKERFSLILESASTNQTSMYLCASSSGGNTIYFGEGSWLTVV.

CDR3 coding DNA: TGTGCCAGCAGCTTAACAGGGTCTTGGACCGGGGAGCTGTTTTTT. Translation: CASSLTGSWTGELFF. The chain links TRBV7-2 to TRBJ2-2, with a tentative D call TRBD1 (6 bases). The V gene lost 2 bases and the J gene lost 5 bases, with 12 bases spanning the gap. The CDR3 loop spans 15 amino acids. Per the germline V gene, CDR1 is SGHTA and CDR2 is FQGNSA.

This clone appeared a few times. The gene calls are TRBV19 and TRBJ2-7, with TRBD2 matching 8 bases. This CDR3 has 13 residues. The germline V gene has CDR1 LNHDA and CDR2 SQIVND (reference sequence). With 6 bases clipped from V and 2 bases from J, the junction kept 3 bases outside the gene matches. CDR3 coding DNA: TGTGCCAGTAGCCTAGCGGGCGCCTACGAGCAGTACTTC. This gives the protein CASSLAGAYEQYF.